These T cell receptor beta chains were read from a single sample in a study of blood T cell repertoires in COVID-19. TCRdb's table, derived via immunoSEQ multiplex PCR, lists solely in-frame clones and lacks some. The data contain some 250,000 clones, over 80% of them singletons. Sequencing was performed on peripheral blood. These receptors were collected from a man aged 35 to 55 with acute or convalescent COVID-19. The CDR3 runs from the conserved cysteine through the conserved F or W. D genes are given only for firm matches. Only some rows state a clone size, as once, few, many or a class for expanded clones.

>TRBV4-1|TRBJ1-5|TRBD1|-
TGCGCCAGCAGCCTAGCTCCGGGACAGGGGGATCAGCCCCAGCATTTT
CASSLAPGQGDQPQHF
>TRBV3-1/TRBV3-2|TRBJ2-7|-|once
TGTGCCAGCAGCCAAGGAGGAGAGCAGTACTTC
CASSQGGEQYF
>TRBV29-1|TRBJ1-1|-|few
TGCAGCACCGGGGGATCGAACACTGAAGCTTTCTTT
CSTGGSNTEAFF
>TRBV6-5|TRBJ1-5|-|-
TGTGCCAGCAGACACAGGGATAGGAGCAATCAGCCCCAGCATTTT
CASRHRDRSNQPQHF
>TRBV11-2|TRBJ1-2|TRBD1|once
TGTGCCAGCAGCTTATTACAGGGGGACTATGGCTACACCTTC
CASSLLQGDYGYTF
>TRBV13|TRBJ1-4|-|few
TGTGCCAGCAGCCCCCAAACAGGGCGAGATAATGAAAAACTGTTTTTT
CASSPQTGRDNEKLFF
>TRBV29-1|TRBJ2-1|TRBD1|-
TGCAGCGTTGAAGCTACAGGGGGCAATGAGCAGTTCTTC
CSVEATGGNEQFF
>TRBV7-2|TRBJ1-5|-|-
TGTGCCAGCAGCCCAACCCTAAATAGCAATCAGCCCCAGCATTTT
CASSPTLNSNQPQHF
>TRBV12-3/TRBV12-4|TRBJ1-2|-|-
TGTGCCAGCAGTCCTCGACAGGCTGGTGGCTACACCTTC
CASSPRQAGGYTF
>TRBV7-2|TRBJ1-2|-|-
TGTGCCAGCAGCCTGGGCGCCGCTAACCATGGCTACACCTTC
CASSLGAANHGYTF
>TRBV9|TRBJ2-5|TRBD2|-
TGTGCCAGCAGCGGCGGACTAGCGGAGTACCAAGAGACCCAGTACTTC
CASSGGLAEYQETQYF
>TRBV28|TRBJ2-5|-|-
TGTGCCAGCCTTGGGAGGAACCAAGAGACCCAGTACTTC
CASLGRNQETQYF
>TRBV12-3/TRBV12-4|TRBJ1-2|-|once
TGTGCCAGCAGTCGACAGGCCTACTATGGCTACACCTTC
CASSRQAYYGYTF
>TRBV13|TRBJ1-1|-|-
TGTGCCAGCAGCTTAGGGGGGCGCGTGAACACTGAAGCTTTCTTT
CASSLGGRVNTEAFF
>TRBV19|TRBJ2-1|TRBD2|-
TGTGCCAGTAGGAGAGATAGAGGACTAGGCTCTACCTACAATGAGCAGTTCTTC
CASRRDRGLGSTYNEQFF
>TRBV6-5|TRBJ1-1|TRBD1|-
TGTGCCAGCAGTTACACAGGGGGGAAGGGCACTGAAGCTTTCTTT
CASSYTGGKGTEAFF
>TRBV6-4|TRBJ2-6|TRBD2|-
TGTGCCAGCAGACTAGCGCCTGGGGCCAACGTCCTGACTTTC
CASRLAPGANVLTF
>TRBV29-1|TRBJ1-5|-|-
TGCAGCGTTGGGGAGGGTGGGGGTCAGCCCCAGCATTTT
CSVGEGGGQPQHF
>TRBV7-2|TRBJ2-7|-|-
TGTGCCAGCAGCTTTTACAGGGTAACCTACGAGCAGTACTTC
CASSFYRVTYEQYF
>TRBV7-8|TRBJ1-3|TRBD1|-
TGTGCCAGCAGCTTAAGAGGGACAGGGGGACACACCATATATTTT
CASSLRGTGGHTIYF
>TRBV7-9|TRBJ1-3|TRBD1|-
TGTGCCAGCAGCTGGGGACAGAGCTCTGGAAACACCATATATTTT
CASSWGQSSGNTIYF
>TRBV19|TRBJ1-5|TRBD1|-
TGTGCCAGTAGTATAGTGGACAGGGGAATCAATCAGCCCCAGCATTTT
CASSIVDRGINQPQHF
>TRBV19|TRBJ1-6|-|-
TGTGCCAGTAAGGGGCCGGATTCACCCCTCCACTTT
CASKGPDSPLHF
>TRBV5-1|TRBJ2-7|TRBD1|-
TGCGCCAGCAGCACCGGGACAGTCCCCTACGAGCAGTACTTC
CASSTGTVPYEQYF
>TRBV5-1|TRBJ2-3|-|-
TGCGCCAGCAGCCGGCAGGGCGACAGATACACAGATACGCAGTATTTT
CASSRQGDRYTDTQYF
>TRBV19|TRBJ2-2|TRBD1|-
TGTGCCAGTAGTCACCCAGGGGGCGCATCCGGGGAGCTGTTTTTT
CASSHPGGASGELFF
>TRBV5-1|TRBJ1-1|-|-
TGCGCCAGCAGCGGGGGGGCTGAAGCTTTCTTT
CASSGGAEAFF
>TRBV5-1|TRBJ2-3|TRBD2|few
TGCGCCAGCAGCTTGGCCGTGACTAGCGGGAGGGCCACAGATACGCAGTATTTT
CASSLAVTSGRATDTQYF
>TRBV6-5|TRBJ2-1|TRBD2|once
TGTGCCAGCAGAGAGTCGCGGGGGAATGAGCAGTTCTTC
CASRESRGNEQFF
>TRBV19|TRBJ1-6|-|few
TGTGCCATCGCACAGAACGCGAATTCACCCCTCCACTTT
CAIAQNANSPLHF
>TRBV7-2|TRBJ2-7|TRBD2|once
TGTGCCAGCAGCTTAGAGGCGACTAGCGGGAAAAGGGAGCAGTACTTC
CASSLEATSGKREQYF
>TRBV18|TRBJ2-1|-|few
TGTGCCAGCTCACCCCCGAGTCGCAATGAGCAGTTCTTC
CASSPPSRNEQFF
>TRBV7-9|TRBJ2-2|TRBD2|-
TGTGCCAGCAGCTCCGGGACTAGCGGAACCGGGGAGCTGTTTTTT
CASSSGTSGTGELFF
>TRBV4-3|TRBJ1-1|-|-
TGCGCCAGCAGTCGGACGCAGGGGACCACTGAAGCTTTCTTT
CASSRTQGTTEAFF
>TRBV7-6|TRBJ2-5|TRBD2|-
TGTGCCAGCAGCTTAGGGTTGCCGGGACTAGCGGAGACCCAGTACTTC
CASSLGLPGLAETQYF
>TRBV6-2/TRBV6-3|TRBJ1-2|-|-
TGTGCCAGCAGTTACTCGAGAGGGTCGGATGGCTACACCTTC
CASSYSRGSDGYTF
>TRBV6-6|TRBJ1-2|-|-
TGTGCCAGCAGTTACCCGGGTTCTAACTATGGCTACACCTTC
CASSYPGSNYGYTF
>TRBV15|TRBJ1-5|-|-
TGTGCCACCAGCAGAGTTGGCAGCGATTATAGCAATCAGCCCCAGCATTTT
CATSRVGSDYSNQPQHF
>TRBV5-1|TRBJ2-1|-|-
TGCGCCAGCAGCTTGGCCGGAGGGAGAAGTAATCTAAATGAGCAGTTCTTC
CASSLAGGRSNLNEQFF
>TRBV5-1|TRBJ2-2|-|-
TGCGCCAGCAGCTTGGAGTACGAGGCCGGGGAGCTGTTTTTT
CASSLEYEAGELFF
>TRBV5-4|TRBJ2-5|TRBD1|-
TGTGCCAGCAGCTTAACAGGGGAAGAGACCCAGTACTTC
CASSLTGEETQYF
>TRBV7-2|TRBJ1-1|-|-
TGTGCCAGCAGCTTAGATGGGGCCGGGAACACTGAAGCTTTCTTT
CASSLDGAGNTEAFF
>TRBV6-6|TRBJ1-4|TRBD1|-
TGTGCCAGCAGGATTACAGGGGGGGATGAAAAACTGTTTTTT
CASRITGGDEKLFF
>TRBV27|TRBJ2-7|TRBD2|-
TGTGCCAGCAGCCGGACCATAAACTCTTACCGACTAGCGGGAGTGCAGTACTTC
CASSRTINSYRLAGVQYF
>TRBV7-9|TRBJ1-1|-|-
TGTGCCAGCAGCTTCTCGAACACTGAAGCTTTCTTT
CASSFSNTEAFF
>TRBV10-1|TRBJ1-2|TRBD1|few
TGCGCCAGCAGTATGGGACAGCACTATGGCTACACCTTC
CASSMGQHYGYTF
>TRBV6-5|TRBJ2-3|-|-
TGTGCCAGCAGTTACTCAACGGAGCGGTCGCAGTATTTT
CASSYSTERSQYF
>TRBV5-1|TRBJ2-1|TRBD2|-
TGCGCCAGCAGCTTGGAACTAGCGAGCAACAATGAGCAGTTCTTC
CASSLELASNNEQFF
>TRBV10-3|TRBJ2-7|-|-
TGTGCCATCAGCCGTGGAGAGTTAGGCGCCTACGAGCAGTACTTC
CAISRGELGAYEQYF